Below are 14 T cell receptor beta chains sequenced from a single sample in a study of beta chain features in type 1 diabetes. The whole isolated RNA underwent reverse transcription, so sequencing captured expressed TCRB transcripts. Sequencing used immunoSEQ multiplex PCR; TCRdb keeps in-frame clones, though not all of them. Of about 620,000 clones listed, less than 20% are singletons. The sample comprised naive CD4+ T cells from blood. These receptors came from a man aged 18 to 30 in good health.

This clone was found a few times. The chain has TRBV18 and TRBJ2-3, with 7 bases lining up with TRBD2. The CDR3 length is 13 residues. CDR1 KGHSH and CDR2 LQKENI come from the germline V gene. V lost 6 bases and J lost 10; bases outside the gene matches: 10. In DNA, the CDR3 is TGTGCCAGCTCCCCTTCCAGGGAGGGCCCGCAGTATTTT. It translates to CASSPSREGPQYF.

The CDR3 coding sequence is TGTGCCAGCAGCGTGCTAGCGGGGGGTTTCACAGATACGCAGTATTTT. Encoded protein: CASSVLAGGFTDTQYF. J is TRBJ2-3 and V is TRBV9; TRBD2 matches at 11 bases. The V and J ends lost 2 bases and 2 bases, in that order; junction bases with no gene match: 4. CDR1 and CDR2 (germline): SGDLS, YYNGEE. This CDR3 is built from 16 residues.

The chain is built from TRBV18 and TRBJ1-2; D gene unclear. CDR3 length: 15 amino acids. Trimming cost V 3 bases and J 5 bases, with 16 bases left between them. Germline V gene data show CDR1 as KGHSH and CDR2 as LQKENI. The CDR3 spells CASSPTTRARYGYTF. The CDR3 nucleotides read TGTGCCAGCTCACCGACGACCAGAGCTCGGTATGGCTACACCTTC.

This chain uses TRBV6-5 with TRBJ2-7, with D possibly TRBD2 on 6 matching bases. V was shortened by 6 bases and J by 1 base, with 13 bases between the two germline ends. The CDR3 spans 14 residues. CDR1 and CDR2 from the germline V gene are MNHEY and SVGAGI. CDR3 sequence reads: CASSRRGGSYEQYF. The DNA of the CDR3 is TGTGCCAGCAGCCGACGGGGAGGATCCTACGAGCAGTACTTC.

There are a few counts of this clone. This chain links TRBV4-2 with TRBJ2-4; no firm D call. The CDR3 runs 12 residues. From germline, CDR1 is LGHNA and CDR2 YNFKEQ. V lost 2 bases and J lost 9, with 8 bases in between. The CDR3 spells CASSQSKGIQYF. For the CDR3, the DNA is TGTGCCAGCAGCCAAAGTAAGGGCATTCAGTACTTC.

This clone appeared a few times. The CDR3 DNA reads as TGTGCCAGCAGCTTAAGCTCCAATGAGCAGTTCTTC. Protein: CASSLSSNEQFF. The chain has TRBV7-8 and TRBJ2-1, with unresolved D. V gave up 2 bases and J gave up 6 bases, with 5 bases separating them. Looked up from germline, CDR1 is SGHVS and CDR2 is FQNEAQ. The CDR3 is 12 amino acids.

This clone was counted only a few times. V and J are TRBV6-6 and TRBJ1-5; 10 bases match TRBD1. The CDR3 has 14 amino acids. CDR1 is MNHNY, CDR2 SVGAGI, per germline (reference sequence). V lost 6 bases, J lost 6 bases, and 5 bases stayed unmatched. CDR3 sequence (DNA): TGTGCCAGCAGCACGACAGGGGGCGTTCAGCCCCAGCATTTT. Translating it yields CASSTTGGVQPQHF.

This clone has just a few counts. The rearrangement uses TRBV11-2 and TRBJ2-1, with D tentatively TRBD2 (5 bases). The V end lost 4 bases, the J end lost 1 base, and 11 bases lay between the germline ends. Germline V gene data show CDR1 as SGHAT and CDR2 as FQNNGV. The CDR3 is made up of 15 amino acids. The CDR3, as DNA: TGTGCCAGCAGCTCAGTAAGGACTTCCTACAATGAGCAGTTCTTC. This codes for CASSSVRTSYNEQFF.

The chain uses TRBV5-1 and TRBJ2-5; weak D call: TRBD1 (5 bases). Trimming pared 2 bases from V and 5 bases from J, leaving 7 bases between. CDR3 size: 12 residues. CDR1 is SGHRS and CDR2 is YFSETQ in the germline V gene. This CDR3 is CASSFGAETQYF. CDR3 coding DNA: TGCGCCAGCAGCTTTGGGGCCGAGACCCAGTACTTC.

The chain links TRBV10-3 to TRBJ2-4, with 7 bases fitting TRBD1. In germline, CDR1 is ENHRY, CDR2 SYGVKD. CDR3 length: 19 residues. Trimming cost V 5 bases and J 1 base; bases outside gene matches: 17. CDR3 DNA sequence: TGTGCCATCAGTACTAAACAGGGGATTAATCAATTTGCCAAAAACATTCAGTACTTC. Amino acids: CAISTKQGINQFAKNIQYF.

The chain employs TRBV20-1 and TRBJ1-4, with a possible D match to TRBD1 (6 bases). CDR3 length: 11 amino acids. CDR1 is DFQATT and CDR2 is SNEGSKA in the germline V gene (reference sequence). Between the trimmed V and J ends, which lost 5 bases and 13 bases, there was a span of 14 bases. For the CDR3, the DNA is TGCAGTGCTCAGCAGGGGACCCGACTGTTTTTT. Protein sequence: CSAQQGTRLFF.

This chain joins TRBV9 and TRBJ2-3; D uncertain. CDR1 is SGDLS and CDR2 is YYNGEE in the germline V gene. The CDR3 has 14 residues. Trimming cost V 2 bases and J 6 bases, with 13 bases left between them. The CDR3 sequence: CASSVRTRADTQYF. The CDR3 region has the DNA TGTGCCAGCAGCGTTCGAACTCGGGCGGATACGCAGTATTTT.

The rearrangement joins TRBV28 to TRBJ2-6; possibly TRBD1 for D (6 bases). The CDR3 runs 19 residues. Germline-derived CDR1 and CDR2 are MDHEN and SYDVKM. The V and J ends lost 2 bases and 0 bases respectively, with 17 bases between them. The CDR3 region has the DNA TGTGCCAGCAGTTTAGGGAAGACAGGCGAGATCTCTGGGGCCAACGTCCTGACTTTC. Amino acids: CASSLGKTGEISGANVLTF.

This sequence joins TRBV4-2 and TRBJ2-1; 9 bases map to TRBD2. Looked up from germline, CDR1 is LGHNA and CDR2 is YNFKEQ. Losses at the gene ends were 2 bases for V and 10 bases for J; bases not matched to a gene: 15. The CDR3 is made up of 17 amino acids. For the CDR3, the DNA is TGTGCCAGCAGCCAACTTAAGGGCCGCGGGGGGGCCCAGGAGCAGTTCTTC. Amino acids: CASSQLKGRGGAQEQFF.